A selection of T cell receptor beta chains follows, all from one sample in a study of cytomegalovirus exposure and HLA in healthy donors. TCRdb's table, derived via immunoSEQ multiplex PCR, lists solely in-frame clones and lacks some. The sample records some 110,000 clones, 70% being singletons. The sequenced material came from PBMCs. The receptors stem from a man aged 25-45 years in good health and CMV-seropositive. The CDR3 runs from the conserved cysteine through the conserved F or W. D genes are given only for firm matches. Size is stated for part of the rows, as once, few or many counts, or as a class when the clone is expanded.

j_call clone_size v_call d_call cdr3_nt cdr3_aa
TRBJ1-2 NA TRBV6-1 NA TGTGCCAGCAGTGAAGTTCCCAAGACAGACTATGGCTACACCTTC CASSEVPKTDYGYTF
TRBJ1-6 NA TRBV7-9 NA TGTGCCAGCAGCTTAGCGGACAGCCTGAATTCACCCCTCCACTTT CASSLADSLNSPLHF
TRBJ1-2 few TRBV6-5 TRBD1 TGTGCCAGCAGTGCCCCCCGGACAGGGAAAGAAGGCTACACCTTC CASSAPRTGKEGYTF
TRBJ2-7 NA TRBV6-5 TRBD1 TGTGCCAGCAGTAACCAGGGACAGCTCTACGAGCAGTACTTC CASSNQGQLYEQYF
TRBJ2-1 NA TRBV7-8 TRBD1 TGTGCCAGCAGCTTAGGGGACAGGTTGAATGAGCAGTTCTTC CASSLGDRLNEQFF
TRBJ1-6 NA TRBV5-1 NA TGCGCCAGCAGCTTGGAGAGTCCCTCAAGCTCCTATAATTCACCCCTCCACTTT CASSLESPSSSYNSPLHF
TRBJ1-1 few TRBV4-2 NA TGTGCCAGCAGCCAAGATGCGGGGGATCCGAACACTGAAGCTTTCTTT CASSQDAGDPNTEAFF
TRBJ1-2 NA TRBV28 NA TGTGCCAGCAGTCCGACAGGTCCTAACTATGGCTACACCTTC CASSPTGPNYGYTF
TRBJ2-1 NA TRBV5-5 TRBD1 TGTGCCAGCAGCTTTAGAAGGGGGCTTATAGGCAATGAGCAGTTCTTC CASSFRRGLIGNEQFF
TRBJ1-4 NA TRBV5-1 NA TGCGCCAGCTCAGCCTTGGAGGTCAATAATGAAAAACTGTTTTTT CASSALEVNNEKLFF
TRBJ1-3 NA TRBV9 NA TGTGCCAGCAGCGTAGTGGGCAATGCTGGAAACACCATATATTTT CASSVVGNAGNTIYF
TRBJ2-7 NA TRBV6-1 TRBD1 TGTGCCAGCAGTGAACCCGGGGTGAAACTAGGGACAGCTTACCCTTTC CASSEPGVKLGTAYPF
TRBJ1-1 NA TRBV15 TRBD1 TGTGCCACCAGCAGAAGAGGACAGGGTTTCACTGAAGCTTTCTTT CATSRRGQGFTEAFF
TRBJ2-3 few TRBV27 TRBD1 TGTGCCACATGTGGAGGGACAGGGCACACAGATACGCAGTATTTT CATCGGTGHTDTQYF
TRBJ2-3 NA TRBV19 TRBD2 TGTGCCAGTGCTAGGACTAGCGGGTTCACAGATACGCAGTATTTT CASARTSGFTDTQYF
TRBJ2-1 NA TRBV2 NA TGTGCCAGTCTCACAGGGAGCTCCTACAATGAGCAGTTCTTC CASLTGSSYNEQFF
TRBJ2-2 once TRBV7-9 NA TGTGCCAGCAGCCCAGTGGACACCGGGGAGCTGTTTTTT CASSPVDTGELFF
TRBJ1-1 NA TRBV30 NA TGTGCCTGGAGTCGGGGGTCGATCACTGAAGCTTTCTTT CAWSRGSITEAFF
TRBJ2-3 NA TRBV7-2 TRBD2 TGTGCCAGCAGCTTAGTGGGAGGGGACACAGATACGCAGTATTTT CASSLVGGDTDTQYF
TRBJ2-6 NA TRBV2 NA TGTGCCAGCAGGACCCAGGGCTCTGGGGCCAACGTCCTGACTTTC CASRTQGSGANVLTF
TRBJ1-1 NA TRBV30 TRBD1 TGTGCCGGACAAGACAGGGGTAGTGCAGCTGAAGCTTTCTTT CAGQDRGSAAEAFF
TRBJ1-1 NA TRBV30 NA TGTGCCTGGAGTATGGTTTATGCGGGGCGTGCTGGAGCTTTCTTT CAWSMVYAGRAGAFF
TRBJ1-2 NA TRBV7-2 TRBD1 TGTGCCAGCAGCTCAGGGGGCCAGAACTATGGCTACACCTTC CASSSGGQNYGYTF
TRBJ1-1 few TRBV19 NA TGTGCCAGTAGCTCGGAAGCTTTCTTT CASSSEAFF
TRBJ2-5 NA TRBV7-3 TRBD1 TGTGCCAGCAGCCCCCCGGTGTGGGACAGCTTAAAAGAGACCCAGTACTTC CASSPPVWDSLKETQYF
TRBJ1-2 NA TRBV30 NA TGTGCCTGGAGTGTAGAGGGATATGGCTACACCTTC CAWSVEGYGYTF
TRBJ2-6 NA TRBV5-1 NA TGCGCCAGCAGCTTGACCCCTAACAGGGAATCTGGGGCCAACGTCCTGACTTTC CASSLTPNRESGANVLTF
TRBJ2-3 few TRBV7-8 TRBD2 TGTGCCAGCAGCGGCGGACTAGCGGGAGGCCCAGGCACAGATACGCAGTATTTT CASSGGLAGGPGTDTQYF
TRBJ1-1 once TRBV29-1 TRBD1 TGCAGCGTTGACCTCGGTCATAGGGGGCCTGAAGCTTTCTTT CSVDLGHRGPEAFF
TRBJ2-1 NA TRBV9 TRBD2 TGTGCCAGCAGCGTAGGGGCGGGGGGGTACAATGAGCAGTTCTTC CASSVGAGGYNEQFF
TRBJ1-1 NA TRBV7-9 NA TGTGCCAGCAGCTTAGGTATGGGCCAACTGGGAGCTTTCTTT CASSLGMGQLGAFF
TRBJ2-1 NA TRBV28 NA TGTGCCAGCAGTCCCAGGGTCAATGAGCAGTTCTTC CASSPRVNEQFF
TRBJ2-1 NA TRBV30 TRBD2 TGTGCCTGGAGTTCCGGGACTAGCGGGAGGGCCTCCTACAATGAGCAGTTCTTC CAWSSGTSGRASYNEQFF
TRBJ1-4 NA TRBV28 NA TGTGCCAGCAGACCGACCAGCGCAACTAATGAAAAACTGTTTTTT CASRPTSATNEKLFF
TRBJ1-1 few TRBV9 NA TGTGCCAGCAACACAGGGCCGAACACTGAAGCTTTCTTT CASNTGPNTEAFF
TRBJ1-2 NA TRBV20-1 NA TGCAGTGCTAGGGGCAGACATGGCTACACCTTC CSARGRHGYTF
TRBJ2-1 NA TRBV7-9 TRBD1 TGTGCCAGCACCGCCCCCACAGGGGGGAAGTACAATGAGCAGTTCTTC CASTAPTGGKYNEQFF
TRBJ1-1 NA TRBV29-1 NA TGCAGCGTTTTATACGGGGGGAACACTGAAGCTTTCTTT CSVLYGGNTEAFF
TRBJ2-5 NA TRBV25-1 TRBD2 TGTGCCAGCAGTGAACCCCGAAGTGGGGGGGAGGAGACCCAGTACTTC CASSEPRSGGEETQYF
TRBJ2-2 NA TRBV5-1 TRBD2 TGCGCCAGCAGCTTGGCCGGGGGGATCGCGAACACCGGGGAGCTGTTTTTT CASSLAGGIANTGELFF
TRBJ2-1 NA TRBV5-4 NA TGTGCCAGCAGCCAGGGGGGCAGCTCCTACAATGAGCAGTTCTTC CASSQGGSSYNEQFF
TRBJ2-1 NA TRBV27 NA TGTGCCAGCAGTTTGGCCATTCCGGACTTCGGGGGTGAGCAGTTCTTC CASSLAIPDFGGEQFF
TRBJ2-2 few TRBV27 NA TGTGCCAGCAGCTCCGACACCGGGGAGCTGTTTTTT CASSSDTGELFF
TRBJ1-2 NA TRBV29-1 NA TGCAGCGCCCTGGGAGGGGGGCGCAACTATGGCTACACCTTC CSALGGGRNYGYTF
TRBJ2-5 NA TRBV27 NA TGTGCCAGCAGTTTATATGACAGTCCAGAGACCCAGTACTTC CASSLYDSPETQYF